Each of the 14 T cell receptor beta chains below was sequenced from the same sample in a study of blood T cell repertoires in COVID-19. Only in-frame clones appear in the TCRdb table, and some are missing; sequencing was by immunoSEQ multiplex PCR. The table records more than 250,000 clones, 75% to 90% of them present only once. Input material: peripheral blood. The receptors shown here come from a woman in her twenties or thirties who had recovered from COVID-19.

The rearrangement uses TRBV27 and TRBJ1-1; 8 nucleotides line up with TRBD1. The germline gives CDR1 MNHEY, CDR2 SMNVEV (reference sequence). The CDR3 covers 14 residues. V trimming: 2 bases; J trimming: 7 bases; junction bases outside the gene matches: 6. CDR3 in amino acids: CASSLDRGLSEAFF. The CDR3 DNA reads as TGTGCCAGCAGTTTAGACAGGGGTTTGAGTGAAGCTTTCTTT.

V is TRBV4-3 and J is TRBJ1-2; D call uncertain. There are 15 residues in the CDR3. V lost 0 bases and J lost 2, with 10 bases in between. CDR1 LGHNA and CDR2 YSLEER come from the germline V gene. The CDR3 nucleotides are TGCGCCAGCAGCCAAGATCGGACTTCCAACTATGGCTACACCTTC. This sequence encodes CASSQDRTSNYGYTF.

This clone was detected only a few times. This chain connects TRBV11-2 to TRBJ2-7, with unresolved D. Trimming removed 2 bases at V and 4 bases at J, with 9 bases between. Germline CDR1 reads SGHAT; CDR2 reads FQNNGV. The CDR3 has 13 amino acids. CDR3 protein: CASSLTNTYEQYF. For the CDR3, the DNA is TGTGCCAGCAGCTTAACAAATACGTACGAGCAGTACTTC.

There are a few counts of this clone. In DNA form, the CDR3 reads TGCGCCAGCAGCCATCCCGGACAGCCCAGGTCCCTCCACTTT. Translation: CASSHPGQPRSLHF. The chain is built from TRBV4-1 and TRBJ1-6; D is possibly TRBD1 (6 bases). The V gene's germline CDR1 is MGHRA and CDR2 YSYEKL. Trimming took off 3 bases at V and 14 bases at J, with 17 bases between the two ends. The CDR3 contains 14 residues.

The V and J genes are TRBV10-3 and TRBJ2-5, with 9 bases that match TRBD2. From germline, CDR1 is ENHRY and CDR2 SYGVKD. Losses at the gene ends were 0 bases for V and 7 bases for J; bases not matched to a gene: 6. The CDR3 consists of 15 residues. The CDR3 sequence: CAISESTLAGSTQYF. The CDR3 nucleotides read TGTGCCATCAGTGAGTCGACCCTAGCGGGGTCGACCCAGTACTTC.

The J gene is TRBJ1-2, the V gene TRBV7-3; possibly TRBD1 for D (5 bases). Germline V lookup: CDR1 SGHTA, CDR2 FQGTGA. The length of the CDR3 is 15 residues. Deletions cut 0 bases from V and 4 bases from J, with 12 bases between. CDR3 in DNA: TGTGCCAGCAGCTTAACTCCGGGGGAAGTCTATGGCTACACCTTC. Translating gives CASSLTPGEVYGYTF.

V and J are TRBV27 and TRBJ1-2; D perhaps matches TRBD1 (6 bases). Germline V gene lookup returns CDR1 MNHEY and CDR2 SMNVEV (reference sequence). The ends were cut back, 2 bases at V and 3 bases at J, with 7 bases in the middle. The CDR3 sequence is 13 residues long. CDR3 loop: CASSLNRDYGYTF. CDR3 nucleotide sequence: TGTGCCAGCAGTTTAAACAGGGACTATGGCTACACCTTC.

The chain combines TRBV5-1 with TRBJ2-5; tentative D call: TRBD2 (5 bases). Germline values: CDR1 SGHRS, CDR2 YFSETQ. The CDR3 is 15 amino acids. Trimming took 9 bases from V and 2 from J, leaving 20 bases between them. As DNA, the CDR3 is TGCGCCACCTCCGGGGAAGGGAACGTACAAGAGACCCAGTACTTC. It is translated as CATSGEGNVQETQYF.

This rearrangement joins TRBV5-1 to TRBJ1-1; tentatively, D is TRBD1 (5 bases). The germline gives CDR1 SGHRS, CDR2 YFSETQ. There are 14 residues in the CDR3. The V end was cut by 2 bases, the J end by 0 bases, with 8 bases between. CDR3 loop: CASSLQGVNTEAFF. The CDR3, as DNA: TGCGCCAGCAGCTTACAAGGGGTGAACACTGAAGCTTTCTTT.

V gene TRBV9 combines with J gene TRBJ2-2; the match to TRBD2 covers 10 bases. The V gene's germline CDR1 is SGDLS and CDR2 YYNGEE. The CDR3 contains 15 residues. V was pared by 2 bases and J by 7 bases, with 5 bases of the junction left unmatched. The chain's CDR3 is CASSVASGSVGELFF. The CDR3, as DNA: TGTGCCAGCAGCGTCGCTAGCGGGAGTGTCGGGGAGCTGTTTTTT.

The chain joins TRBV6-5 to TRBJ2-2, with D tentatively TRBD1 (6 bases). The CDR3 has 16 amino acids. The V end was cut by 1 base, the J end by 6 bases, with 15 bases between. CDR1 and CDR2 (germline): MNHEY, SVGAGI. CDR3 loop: CASSYYSWGPAGELFF. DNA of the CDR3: TGTGCCAGCAGTTACTATAGTTGGGGGCCCGCCGGGGAGCTGTTTTTT.

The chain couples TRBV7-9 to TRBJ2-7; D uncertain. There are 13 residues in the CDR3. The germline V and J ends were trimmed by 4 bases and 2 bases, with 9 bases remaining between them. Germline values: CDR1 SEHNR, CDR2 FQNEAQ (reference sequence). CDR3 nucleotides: TGTGCCAGCAGCTCCCGACTTACCTACGAGCAGTACTTC. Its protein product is CASSSRLTYEQYF.

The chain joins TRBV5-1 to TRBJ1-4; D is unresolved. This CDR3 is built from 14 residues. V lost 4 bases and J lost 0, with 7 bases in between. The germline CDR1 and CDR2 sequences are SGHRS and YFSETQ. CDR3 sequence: CASSRESTNEKLFF. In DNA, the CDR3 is TGCGCCAGCAGCCGGGAGTCAACTAATGAAAAACTGTTTTTT. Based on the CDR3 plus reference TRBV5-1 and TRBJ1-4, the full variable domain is KAGVTQTPRYLIKTRGQQVTLSCSPISGHRSVSWYQQTPGQGLQFLFEYFSETQRNKGNFPGRFSGRQFSNSRSEMNVSTLELGDSALYLCASSRESTNEKLFFGSGTQLSVL.

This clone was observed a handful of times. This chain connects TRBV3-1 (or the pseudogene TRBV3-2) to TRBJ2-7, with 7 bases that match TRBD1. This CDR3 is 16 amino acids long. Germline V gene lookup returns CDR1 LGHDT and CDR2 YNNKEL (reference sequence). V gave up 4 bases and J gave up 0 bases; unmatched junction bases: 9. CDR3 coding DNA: TGTGCCAGCAGCCTGGAGACAGGGCAGGCCTCCTACGAGCAGTACTTC. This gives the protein CASSLETGQASYEQYF.